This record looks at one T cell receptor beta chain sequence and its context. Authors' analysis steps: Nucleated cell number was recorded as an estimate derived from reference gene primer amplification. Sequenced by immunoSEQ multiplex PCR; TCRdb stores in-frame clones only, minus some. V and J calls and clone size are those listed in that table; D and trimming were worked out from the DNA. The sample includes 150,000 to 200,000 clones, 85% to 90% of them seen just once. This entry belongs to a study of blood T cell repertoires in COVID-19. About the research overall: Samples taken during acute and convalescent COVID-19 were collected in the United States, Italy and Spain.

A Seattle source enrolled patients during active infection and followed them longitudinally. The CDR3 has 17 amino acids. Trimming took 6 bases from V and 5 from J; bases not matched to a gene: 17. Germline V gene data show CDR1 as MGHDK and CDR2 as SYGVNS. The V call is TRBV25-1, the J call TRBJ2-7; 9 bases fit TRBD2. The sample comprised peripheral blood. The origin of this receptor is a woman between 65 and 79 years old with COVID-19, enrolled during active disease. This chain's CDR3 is CASSPGVAGGSGNEQYF. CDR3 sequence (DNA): TGTGCCAGCAGCCCCGGGGTGGCGGGGGGGTCAGGGAACGAGCAGTACTTC.